The 32 T cell receptor beta chains listed next were all sequenced from one sample in a study of blood T cell repertoires in COVID-19. Profiling relied on immunoSEQ multiplex PCR, and the TCRdb table lists in-frame clones only, not all of them. The sample has approximately 89,000 clones; 80% are singletons. The specimen sequenced was peripheral blood. These receptors were collected from a human donor in a cohort sampled during active COVID-19.

This clone appeared a few times. J is TRBJ2-3 and V is TRBV5-5, with 10 bases that match TRBD2. Germline loops: CDR1 SGHKS, CDR2 YYEKEE (reference sequence). This CDR3 region has 15 residues. The V segment lost 0 bases and the J segment 3 bases; nucleotides outside the gene matches: 1. The CDR3 region is CASSLVAGGTDTQYF. As DNA, the CDR3 is TGTGCCAGCAGCTTGGTAGCGGGGGGAACAGATACGCAGTATTTT.

V and J are TRBV28 and TRBJ2-7; possibly TRBD1 for D (6 bases). V was shortened by 2 bases and J by 1 base, with 12 bases between the two germline ends. This CDR3 region has 15 residues. CDR1 is MDHEN and CDR2 is SYDVKM in the germline V gene. In DNA form, the CDR3 reads TGTGCCAGCAGTTTAGGGACACTCTCATCCTACGAGCAGTACTTC. Its protein is CASSLGTLSSYEQYF. The full variable domain, rest sourced from reference TRBV28 and TRBJ2-7, is DVKVTQSSRYLVKRTGEKVFLECVQDMDHENMFWYRQDPGLGLRLIYFSYDVKMKEKGDIPEGYSVSREKKERFSLILESASTNQTSMYLCASSLGTLSSYEQYFGPGTRLTVT.

The CDR3 sequence is CASSQETGDRGRLFF. The CDR3 DNA follows: TGTGCCAGCAGCCAAGAGACAGGGGACAGGGGTAGACTGTTTTTT. The V and J genes are TRBV7-8 and TRBJ1-4; TRBD1 aligns across 10 bases. CDR3 length: 15 residues. Unmatched junction bases numbered 13, after V lost 5 bases and J lost 13 bases. The V gene's germline CDR1 is SGHVS and CDR2 FQNEAQ. The full variable domain, completed using reference TRBV7-8 and TRBJ1-4, is GAGVSQSPRYKVAKRGQDVALRCDPISGHVSLFWYQQALGQGPEFLTYFQNEAQLDKSGLPSDRFFAERPEGSVSTLKIQRTQQEDSAVYLCASSQETGDRGRLFFGSGTQLSVL.

The gene calls are TRBV28 and TRBJ2-7; 8 bases align to TRBD2. CDR3 length: 17 residues. V lost 4 bases to trimming and J lost 5 bases; unmatched junction nucleotides: 16. CDR1 MDHEN and CDR2 SYDVKM come from the germline V gene. This CDR3 reads CASSSPFPPREAHEQYF. DNA of the CDR3: TGTGCCAGCAGTTCCCCCTTCCCCCCGCGGGAGGCCCACGAGCAGTACTTC.

This clone was seen more than once but under ten times. The chain recombines TRBV10-1 with TRBJ1-5; 9 nucleotides line up with TRBD1. This CDR3 region has 14 residues. The J segment lost 4 bases and the V segment lost 6 bases, leaving 4 bases of the junction unmatched. Germline loops: CDR1 WNHNN, CDR2 SYGVQD (reference sequence). CDR3 DNA: TGCGCCAGCAGCTCCGGGACAGGGAATCAGCCCCAGCATTTT. This encodes CASSSGTGNQPQHF.

The rearrangement joins TRBV6-6 to TRBJ2-7, with D possibly being TRBD1 (6 bases). There are 16 residues in the CDR3. Per the germline V gene, CDR1 is MNHNY and CDR2 is SVGAGI (reference sequence). V was clipped by 3 bases and J by 2 bases, with 17 bases between them. The CDR3 nucleotides read TGTGCCAGCAGTTATCTTCTGGACAGCCCAACCTACGAGCAGTACTTC. Its protein is CASSYLLDSPTYEQYF.

The V call is TRBV18, the J call TRBJ1-2; D is undetermined. Trimming shortened V by 6 bases and J by 4 bases, and 12 bases separated the two germline ends. The CDR3 extends over 13 amino acids. Germline V gene data show CDR1 as KGHSH and CDR2 as LQKENI. Here the CDR3 DNA reads TGTGCCAGCTCGCCGGACTCTAGCTATGGCTACACCTTC. This sequence encodes CASSPDSSYGYTF.

A few counts support this clone. The chain employs TRBV19 and TRBJ2-7; D is ambiguous. CDR3 length: 16 residues. Trimming took 4 bases from V and 2 from J, leaving 18 bases between them. CDR1 and CDR2 from the germline V gene are LNHDA and SQIVND (reference sequence). The CDR3 nucleotides are TGTGCCAGTAGTACCGCCGGTCAGCGAGGCCCCTACGAGCAGTACTTC. Translated, it gives CASSTAGQRGPYEQYF.

The V gene is TRBV3-1 (or the pseudogene TRBV3-2), the J gene TRBJ2-5; possible D gene TRBD1, 6 bases. The V gene's germline CDR1 is LGHDT and CDR2 YNNKEL (reference sequence). The CDR3 runs to 15 residues. V lost 1 base and J 5 bases, leaving 14 bases between the germline ends. The CDR3 region is CASSQGASQGETQYF. In DNA, the CDR3 is TGTGCCAGCAGCCAAGGAGCCTCCCAGGGGGAGACCCAGTACTTC.

This chain uses TRBV5-1 with TRBJ1-3; weak D call: TRBD1 (5 bases). Germline CDR1 SGHRS, CDR2 YFSETQ. The CDR3 totals 16 residues. Trimming removed 0 bases at V and 4 bases at J, with 14 bases between. The CDR3 loop reads CASSLEETATGNTIYF. CDR3 in DNA: TGCGCCAGCAGCTTGGAAGAGACAGCCACGGGAAACACCATATATTTT.

To note about this clone: A junction boundary mismatches the germline segment, possibly from a read error. The chain links TRBV28 to TRBJ2-1; 12 bases align to TRBD2. The CDR3 contains 13 residues. The V gene's germline CDR1 is MDHEN and CDR2 SYDVKM. The CDR3 sequence is CASSPMTSGRGIF. In DNA form, the CDR3 reads TGTGCCAGCAGTCCCATGACTAGCGGGAGAGGAATCTTC. Full variable domain (outside the CDR3, taken from reference TRBV28 and TRBJ2-1): DVKVTQSSRYLVKRTGEKVFLECVQDMDHENMFWYRQDPGLGLRLIYFSYDVKMKEKGDIPEGYSVSREKKERFSLILESASTNQTSMYLCASSPMTSGRGIFGPGTRLTVL.

V is TRBV5-4 and J is TRBJ1-1; 7 bases are a match to TRBD1. Germline V CDR1 and CDR2: SGHNT, YYREEE (reference sequence). After removal of 4 bases from V and 4 bases from J, the junction contained 10 bases not matched to a gene. CDR3 length: 15 amino acids. The CDR3 spells CASSPQQGGPTEAFF. Written as DNA, the CDR3 is TGTGCCAGCAGCCCCCAGCAGGGGGGCCCCACTGAAGCTTTCTTT.

This clone came up a few times. The chain joins TRBV30 to TRBJ1-6; D is undetermined. Germline V gene sequence: CDR1 GTSNPN, CDR2 SVGIG (reference sequence). V lost 3 bases to trimming and J lost 7 bases, with 13 bases between them. The CDR3 is made up of 14 amino acids. The CDR3: CAWSRGLGNSPLHF. CDR3 nucleotide sequence: TGTGCCTGGAGCCGTGGGTTGGGCAATTCACCCCTCCACTTT.

V and J are TRBV3-1 (or the pseudogene TRBV3-2) and TRBJ1-6, with TRBD1 matching over 7 bases. The germline V gene has CDR1 LGHDT and CDR2 YNNKEL (reference sequence). The CDR3 length is 14 residues. Losses at the gene ends were 4 bases for V and 7 bases for J; bases not matched to a gene: 4. CDR3 nucleotide sequence: TGTGCCAGCAGCCCCGGGACAGAAAATTCACCCCTCCACTTT. Its protein product is CASSPGTENSPLHF.

This chain joins TRBV28 and TRBJ2-7; TRBD2 agrees at 10 bases. V was clipped by 6 bases and J by 3 bases; unmatched bases: 8. There are 15 residues in the CDR3. The V gene's germline CDR1 is MDHEN and CDR2 SYDVKM. The CDR3 spells CASSRDSSGSYEQYF. CDR3 coding DNA: TGTGCCAGCAGCAGAGATTCTAGCGGGAGCTACGAGCAGTACTTC.

The chain is built from TRBV10-3 and TRBJ1-1; D unclear. CDR3 length equals 14 residues. The V gene lost 6 bases and the J gene lost 6 bases, with 17 bases spanning the gap. Per germline, CDR1 ENHRY and CDR2 SYGVKD. The CDR3: CAIRTGWVSAEAFF. The CDR3 nucleotides are TGTGCCATCAGAACGGGATGGGTGAGCGCTGAAGCTTTCTTT.

Only one count was recorded for this clone. V is TRBV10-1 and J is TRBJ2-5, with 13 bases lining up with TRBD2. Germline assignment: CDR1 WNHNN and CDR2 SYGVQD (reference sequence). Trimming at V came to 5 bases and at J to 5 bases, leaving 5 bases not matched to a gene. This CDR3 spans 15 amino acids. The CDR3: CASSLGLAGVETQYF. CDR3 nucleotide sequence: TGCGCCAGCAGTCTAGGACTAGCGGGAGTGGAGACCCAGTACTTC.

This clone was seen just once. The genes are TRBV3-1 (or the pseudogene TRBV3-2) and TRBJ2-7; 7 bases agree with TRBD1. Looked up from germline, CDR1 is LGHDT and CDR2 is YNNKEL (reference sequence). This CDR3 comprises 17 residues. Trimming at V came to 1 base and at J to 4 bases, leaving 13 bases not matched to a gene. CDR3 residues: CASSQGLPGQTLYEQYF. The CDR3, as DNA: TGTGCCAGCAGCCAAGGGCTCCCGGGACAGACCCTTTACGAGCAGTACTTC.

The chain links TRBV7-9 to TRBJ2-7; no reliable D call. The CDR3 loop spans 13 amino acids. The V end was cut by 5 bases, the J end by 5 bases, with 13 bases between. The germline CDR1 and CDR2 sequences are SEHNR and FQNEAQ (reference sequence). The CDR3 DNA sequence: TGTGCCAGCAGCCCTGGCAATAGCCACGAGCAGTACTTC. Encoded protein: CASSPGNSHEQYF. The full variable domain, completed using reference TRBV7-9 and TRBJ2-7, is DTGVSQNPRHKITKRGQNVTFRCDPISEHNRLYWYRQTLGQGPEFLTYFQNEAQLEKSRLLSDRFSAERPKGSFSTLEIQRTEQGDSAMYLCASSPGNSHEQYFGPGTRLTVT.

The chain employs TRBV5-6 and TRBJ2-5; 8 bases map to TRBD2. J gave up 2 bases and V 0 bases, and 12 bases lay outside the gene matches. Germline CDR1 is SGHDT and CDR2 is YYEEEE. This CDR3 is 18 amino acids long. CDR3 residues: CASSLASGRSTIQETQYF. CDR3 bases: TGTGCCAGCAGCTTGGCAAGCGGGAGATCCACAATACAAGAGACCCAGTACTTC.

The J gene is TRBJ1-5, the V gene TRBV6-5, with TRBD1 identical over 7 bases. The germline gives CDR1 MNHEY, CDR2 SVGAGI. The CDR3 is made up of 14 amino acids. The junction had 12 bases not matched to a gene; V was cut back by 5 bases and J by 11 bases. In DNA form, the CDR3 reads TGTGCCAGCAGTATCTGGACAGGCCAGAGAGCCCAGCATTTT. Amino acid sequence: CASSIWTGQRAQHF.

This clone was counted a single time. The V call is TRBV2, the J call TRBJ2-3, with a weak D call TRBD2 (7 bases). Trimming shortened V by 7 bases and J by 2 bases, and 13 bases separated the two germline ends. Germline values: CDR1 SNHLY, CDR2 FYNNEI. This CDR3 contains 14 residues. The CDR3 here is CASTEGGATDTQYF. The DNA for the CDR3 is TGTGCCAGCACCGAAGGGGGGGCCACAGATACGCAGTATTTT.

This clone has just a few counts. The V and J genes are TRBV7-8 and TRBJ2-7, with 12 bases matching TRBD1. This CDR3 has 16 residues. Trimming at V came to 1 base and at J to 3 bases, leaving 4 bases not matched to a gene. Germline values: CDR1 SGHVS, CDR2 FQNEAQ. CDR3 coding DNA: TGTGCCAGCAGCTTAGATGGGACAGGGGGCTACTACGAGCAGTACTTC. Protein product: CASSLDGTGGYYEQYF.

V is TRBV11-2 and J is TRBJ2-7; maybe TRBD2 (6 bases). This CDR3 is built from 14 residues. CDR1 is SGHAT and CDR2 is FQNNGV in the germline V gene. V shed 1 base and J shed 4 bases, with 11 bases lying between them. The CDR3 nucleotides read TGTGCCAGCAGCTTAGTGGACGGGGGATACGAGCAGTACTTC. Amino acids: CASSLVDGGYEQYF.

The chain recombines TRBV27 with TRBJ1-6; D gene unclear. Trimming cost V 8 bases and J 0 bases, with 11 bases left between them. This CDR3 contains 15 residues. Germline CDR1 MNHEY, CDR2 SMNVEV (reference sequence). CDR3 bases: TGTGCCAGCTGGACTGGCAGCTCCTATAATTCACCCCTCCACTTT. Protein product: CASWTGSSYNSPLHF.

This chain joins TRBV28 and TRBJ1-2; 7 bases line up with TRBD1. From germline, CDR1 is MDHEN and CDR2 SYDVKM. The CDR3 totals 13 residues. Unmatched junction bases numbered 8, after V lost 5 bases and J lost 8 bases. The CDR3: CASSLTGTWGYTF. CDR3 bases: TGTGCCAGCAGTCTGACAGGGACTTGGGGCTACACCTTC.

This chain uses TRBV18 with TRBJ2-7, with 8 nucleotides matching TRBD2. CDR3 length: 15 amino acids. Germline lookup yields CDR1 KGHSH and CDR2 LQKENI. V dropped 0 bases and J dropped 4; count of bases not matched to a gene: 5. The CDR3 DNA reads TGTGCCAGCTCACCACCGACGGGAGGGCCGTACGAGCAGTACTTC. Translated, it gives CASSPPTGGPYEQYF.

The chain links TRBV29-1 to TRBJ2-1; 9 bases match TRBD2. The CDR3 extends over 14 amino acids. Germline CDR1 is SQVTM and CDR2 is ANQGSEA. The V segment lost 3 bases and the J segment 0 bases; nucleotides outside the gene matches: 0. The CDR3 DNA follows: TGCAGCGTTGAGCGGGAGGGCTCCTACAATGAGCAGTTCTTC. Its protein is CSVEREGSYNEQFF.

This chain connects TRBV4-2 to TRBJ2-1; 8 bases match TRBD2. V gave up 4 bases and J gave up 6 bases; unmatched junction bases: 14. The CDR3 covers 17 residues. Germline CDR1 LGHNA, CDR2 YNFKEQ. This chain's CDR3 is CASSPSASAGVTNEQFF. CDR3 sequence (DNA): TGTGCCAGCAGCCCAAGCGCGTCAGCGGGAGTTACCAATGAGCAGTTCTTC.

The chain combines TRBV7-2 with TRBJ2-5; 13 bases fit TRBD2. The CDR3 loop spans 17 amino acids. Germline trimming cut 1 base from V and 2 bases from J; bases unmatched to any gene: 4. Germline CDR1 reads SGHTA; CDR2 reads FQGNSA. The CDR3 DNA is TGTGCCAGCAGCTTAGGGGGACTAGCGGGGTTTCAAGAGACCCAGTACTTC. The encoded protein is CASSLGGLAGFQETQYF.

The chain is built from TRBV11-2 and TRBJ1-1; D not certain. Germline CDR1 and CDR2: SGHAT and FQNNGV. The CDR3 is 14 residues long. V was trimmed by 1 base and J by 2 bases, leaving 8 bases between them. CDR3 sequence (DNA): TGTGCCAGCAGCTTAGGGGCCAGCAACACTGAAGCTTTCTTT. The encoded protein is CASSLGASNTEAFF.

The J gene is TRBJ2-7, the V gene TRBV30; 8 nucleotides match TRBD1. V was clipped by 0 bases and J by 2 bases; unmatched bases: 3. Germline V gene data show CDR1 as GTSNPN and CDR2 as SVGIG (reference sequence). The CDR3 runs to 14 residues. The CDR3 sequence: CAWSVGTGPYEQYF. In DNA, the CDR3 is TGTGCCTGGAGTGTAGGGACAGGCCCCTACGAGCAGTACTTC.